These 26 T cell receptor beta chains share one sample of origin, sequenced in a study of breast tumors, draining lymph nodes, adjacent tissues. MiXCR, run by TCRdb on the multiplex PCR reads, gives a single entry per CDR3 protein. The sample lists about 200,000 distinct CDR3 sequences; roughly 29% were seen once. Samples came from axillary lymph nodes draining the breast cancer. The specimen was axillary lymph node tissue. The source is a female donor with breast cancer. Some clones in this sample may be carry-over from other donors' samples.

This clonotype was counted at least ten times. The chain combines TRBV20-1 with TRBJ2-1; maybe TRBD2 (6 bases). Germline CDR1 DFQATT, CDR2 SNEGSKA (reference sequence). Trimming removed 0 bases from V and 5 bases from J, with 14 bases in between. The length of the CDR3 is 15 residues. In DNA, the CDR3 is TGCAGTGCTAGAGACCTCCCTCTAGCGAACAATGAGCAGTTCTTC. It is translated as CSARDLPLANNEQFF.

There are many counts of this clonotype. The chain recombines TRBV10-3 with TRBJ2-5; 10 nucleotides agree with TRBD2. Germline values: CDR1 ENHRY, CDR2 SYGVKD. There are 13 residues in the CDR3. The trim removed 10 bases at V and 2 bases at J, leaving 4 bases unmatched. The CDR3 DNA reads TGTGCCACGCTAGCGGGAGATCAAGAGACCCAGTACTTC. Protein sequence: CATLAGDQETQYF.

This clonotype turned up a few times. The rearrangement joins TRBV20-1 to TRBJ1-1, with TRBD1 identical over 7 bases. The germline CDR1 and CDR2 sequences are DFQATT and SNEGSKA (reference sequence). J was trimmed by 1 base and V by 4 bases; bases with no gene match: 6. The CDR3 spans 14 residues. Here the CDR3 DNA reads TGCAGTGCTACCCGGGACAGCCAGAACACTGAAGCTTTCTTT. This translates into CSATRDSQNTEAFF.

The table lists this clonotype with many counts. The chain joins TRBV6-6 to TRBJ1-6; D remains unclear. Trimming cost V 6 bases and J 10 bases, with 10 bases left between them. The CDR3 covers 12 residues. Per the germline V gene, CDR1 is MNHNY and CDR2 is SVGAGI (reference sequence). CDR3 residues: CASSSLDSPLHF. CDR3 coding DNA: TGTGCCAGCAGCTCTTTAGACTCACCCCTCCACTTT.

This clonotype was recorded at least ten times. The V and J genes are TRBV6-5 and TRBJ2-2; 12 bases match TRBD2. After removal of 5 bases from V and 4 bases from J, the junction contained 8 bases not matched to a gene. The CDR3 has 17 residues. Per the germline V gene, CDR1 is MNHEY and CDR2 is SVGAGI. CDR3 loop: CASSPQGLAGRTGELFF. The CDR3, as DNA: TGTGCCAGCAGTCCCCAGGGACTAGCGGGTCGCACCGGGGAGCTGTTTTTT.

J is TRBJ2-1 and V is TRBV24-1, with TRBD2 matching over 8 bases. The length of the CDR3 is 14 residues. The V and J ends lost 9 bases and 7 bases, in that order; junction bases with no gene match: 10. Germline assignment: CDR1 KGHDR and CDR2 SFDVKD. The CDR3 sequence is CATREGIGLNEQFF. CDR3 nucleotide sequence: TGTGCCACCCGGGAGGGAATTGGGTTGAATGAGCAGTTCTTC.

A remark on this clonotype: This may come from a read error, since a much larger clone is one base off. The chain combines TRBV20-1 with TRBJ2-5; 8 bases are shared with TRBD2. Trimming took 6 bases from V and 1 from J; bases not matched to a gene: 13. CDR3 length: 16 amino acids. Germline CDR1 and CDR2: DFQATT and SNEGSKA (reference sequence). CDR3 sequence reads: CSARRAGVSPQETQYF. CDR3 in DNA: TGCAGTGCCCGGCGAGCGGGAGTGTCCCCCCAAGAGACCCAGTACTTC.

At least ten counts were recorded for this clonotype. The V and J genes are TRBV20-1 and TRBJ1-5; D gene uncertain. V dropped 6 bases and J dropped 5 bases, with 17 bases sitting between them. Germline V gene sequence: CDR1 DFQATT, CDR2 SNEGSKA (reference sequence). The CDR3 consists of 14 residues. The DNA of the CDR3 is TGCAGTGCCCAAGGGTCCGCCCGATATCAGCCCCAGCATTTT. It translates to CSAQGSARYQPQHF.

Many counts were recorded for this clonotype. The CDR3 region is CASRDPGGITDTQYF. Here the CDR3 DNA reads TGTGCCAGCAGGGACCCAGGGGGTATCACAGATACGCAGTATTTT. The gene calls are TRBV6-2 or TRBV6-3 and TRBJ2-3; TRBD1 matches 7 bases. This CDR3 has 15 residues. Germline V gene sequence: CDR1 MNHEY, CDR2 SVGEGT. V lost 6 bases and J lost 2; bases outside the gene matches: 8.

In this sample, this clonotype turned up many times. The chain employs TRBV7-3 and TRBJ2-1, with a tentative D call TRBD2 (5 bases). V gave up 1 base and J gave up 5 bases, with 18 bases separating them. The CDR3 is 17 amino acids. Germline assignment: CDR1 SGHTA and CDR2 FQGTGA. CDR3 DNA: TGTGCCAGCAGCTTAAGCCGCTCGAGGGCTAGTAACAATGAGCAGTTCTTC. Translated, it gives CASSLSRSRASNNEQFF.

This clonotype has at least ten counts. The chain links TRBV3-1 to TRBJ2-3; no firm D call. Germline V gives CDR1 LGHDT, CDR2 YNNKEL (reference sequence). The CDR3 is made up of 13 amino acids. Trimming took off 3 bases at V and 6 bases at J, with 10 bases between the two ends. The CDR3: CASSQYGLDTQYF. CDR3 nucleotides: TGTGCCAGCAGCCAGTACGGGCTTGATACGCAGTATTTT.

This clonotype was observed many times. The CDR3 DNA reads TGTGCCAGCAGCTTCGGGACTAGCGGGGGGGCTAGAGAGCAGTTCTTC. It specifies CASSFGTSGGAREQFF. The chain uses TRBV9 and TRBJ2-1; TRBD2 agrees at 16 bases. Germline CDR1 reads SGDLS; CDR2 reads YYNGEE. With V trimmed by 4 bases and J by 10 bases, 8 bases remained unmatched. The CDR3 is made up of 16 amino acids.

Regarding this clonotype: A much bigger clone sits one base away, suggesting this may be a read error. The gene calls are TRBV7-2 and TRBJ2-4; TRBD2 might be the D (6 bases). The CDR3 totals 16 residues. Germline CDR1 is SGHTA and CDR2 is FQGNSA. This chain's CDR3 is CVSSRAAGTAKNIQYF. CDR3 coding DNA: TGTGTCAGCAGCCGGGCGGCGGGAACGGCCAAAAACATTCAGTACTTC. Full variable domain (rest looked up from reference TRBV7-2 and TRBJ2-4): GAGVSQSPSNKVTEKGKDVELRCDPISGHTALYWYRQSLGQGLEFLIYFQGNSAPDKSGLPSDRFSAERTGGSVSTLTIQRTQQEDSAVYLCVSSRAAGTAKNIQYFGAGTRLSVL.

This clonotype was counted at least ten times. The V and J genes are TRBV20-1 and TRBJ2-1; D is perhaps TRBD2 (5 bases). This CDR3 has 16 amino acids. With 0 bases removed from V and 4 bases from J, the gap between germline ends came to 16 bases. CDR1 is DFQATT and CDR2 is SNEGSKA in the germline V gene (reference sequence). The DNA of the CDR3 is TGCAGTGCTAGAGATCGGCTAGCTAGTTTTTACAATGAGCAGTTCTTC. This encodes CSARDRLASFYNEQFF.

Comment on this clonotype: A junction boundary mismatches the germline segment, possibly from a read error. The chain links TRBV11-3 to TRBJ1-4; TRBD1 agrees at 8 bases. The last part of the DNA fits TRBJ1-1 better; the J call may be wrong. This CDR3 comprises 14 residues. The germline CDR1 and CDR2 sequences are SGHNT and YENEEA. The CDR3: CASSPGQGGTGAFF. DNA for the CDR3: TGTGCCAGCAGCCCCGGACAGGGAGGGACTGGAGCTTTCTTT.

On this clonotype itself: This sequence may be a read error, since a much larger clone differs from it by one base. J is TRBJ2-7 and V is TRBV5-4, with D possibly being TRBD1 (6 bases). The V and J ends lost 1 base and 0 bases respectively, with 11 bases between them. Per germline, CDR1 SGHNT and CDR2 YYREEE (reference sequence). This CDR3 region has 15 residues. The DNA of the CDR3 is TGTGCCAGCAGCTTGTTGGGGGCGCCCTCCTACGAGCAGTACTTC. It specifies CASSLLGAPSYEQYF.

The V call is TRBV6-5, the J call TRBJ2-3; 8 bases are shared with TRBD1. There are 14 residues in the CDR3. Trimming cost V 6 bases and J 6 bases; bases outside gene matches: 8. Per the germline V gene, CDR1 is MNHEY and CDR2 is SVGAGI. The DNA of the CDR3 is TGTGCCAGCAGGGCCACCCGGACAGGGGATACGCAGTATTTT. It encodes CASRATRTGDTQYF.

This clonotype was seen many times. The rearrangement uses TRBV3-1 and TRBJ2-1; D is possibly TRBD1 (6 bases). Germline V lookup: CDR1 LGHDT, CDR2 YNNKEL (reference sequence). This CDR3 region has 15 residues. The V end was cut by 1 base, the J end by 4 bases, with 11 bases between. The CDR3 spells CASSQGHGQYNEQFF. CDR3 DNA: TGTGCCAGCAGCCAAGGCCACGGACAGTACAATGAGCAGTTCTTC.

The chain links TRBV20-1 to TRBJ1-1, with D maybe TRBD1 (5 bases). V was pared by 3 bases and J by 5 bases, with 13 bases between. This CDR3 is built from 13 residues. The germline CDR1 and CDR2 sequences are DFQATT and SNEGSKA (reference sequence). This chain's CDR3 is CSARSGSGTEAFF. As DNA, the CDR3 is TGCAGTGCTAGGTCAGGGTCTGGGACTGAAGCTTTCTTT.

This clonotype has ten or more counts. V and J are TRBV12-3 or TRBV12-4 and TRBJ1-5, with 12 bases aligning to TRBD1. The ends lost 7 bases at V and 2 bases at J; junction bases unmatched: 12. There are 18 residues in the CDR3. CDR3 loop: CASTNGDRGRWGNQPQHF. The DNA of the CDR3 is TGTGCCAGCACCAATGGGGACAGGGGGCGATGGGGCAATCAGCCCCAGCATTTT.

This clonotype was observed many times. As DNA, the CDR3 is TGTGCCAGCGAAACAAGGTACAGGGCCCCCTACGAGCAGTACTTC. It specifies CASETRYRAPYEQYF. This chain uses TRBV3-2 with TRBJ2-7; the table calls TRBD2, which could not be checked here. TRBV3-2 has pseudogene status. The CDR3 contains 15 residues.

This clonotype was seen at least ten times. A much larger clone differs by one base, so this may be a read error. In DNA form, the CDR3 reads TGTGCCAGCAGTGGCAGCTTCAATCAGCCCCAGCATTTT. Translating it yields CASSGSFNQPQHF. The chain recombines TRBV2 with TRBJ1-5; D not certain. Germline CDR1 and CDR2: SNHLY and FYNNEI. V gave up 4 bases and J gave up 3 bases, with 7 bases separating them. The CDR3 loop spans 13 amino acids.

Notes on this clonotype: At one end, the junction sequence differs from germline, possibly due to a read error. The genes are TRBV24-1 and TRBJ2-1, with TRBD2 identical over 10 bases. The germline CDR1 and CDR2 sequences are KGHDR and SFDVKD. This CDR3 is built from 17 residues. This CDR3 is CATSDSISGGTCNEQFF. The DNA for the CDR3 is TGTGCCACTAGTGATTCGATTAGCGGGGGGACCTGCAATGAGCAGTTCTTC.

The sample holds many counts of this clonotype. This chain uses TRBV10-3 with TRBJ2-7; D ambiguous. The CDR3 totals 18 residues. Germline CDR1 reads ENHRY; CDR2 reads SYGVKD. V was clipped by 2 bases and J by 0 bases, with 20 bases between them. The CDR3 DNA reads TGTGCCATCAGTGAGCAGCCCGGACGTACCAATAACTCCTACGAGCAGTACTTC. It codes for CAISEQPGRTNNSYEQYF.

On this clonotype: Given a much more abundant clone one base away, this may be a read error. The rearrangement links TRBV5-8 to TRBJ2-5; D could derive from TRBD1 or TRBD2 (6 bases each). Germline values: CDR1 SGHTS, CDR2 YDEGEE. The length of the CDR3 is 15 residues. V was trimmed by 0 bases and J by 6 bases, leaving 15 bases between them. This CDR3 is CASSLGGARGKTQYF. DNA of the CDR3: TGTGCCAGCAGCTTGGGGGGGGCCAGGGGTAAGACCCAGTACTTC.

There are many counts of this clonotype. The junction departs from germline at one end; a sequencing error may be responsible. The V call is TRBV7-9, the J call TRBJ2-5; D may be TRBD1 or TRBD2 (5 bases each). This CDR3 spans 17 amino acids. Germline-derived CDR1 and CDR2 are SEHNR and FQNEAQ (reference sequence). The CDR3 loop reads CASSSPRGELYQEPQYF. CDR3 sequence (DNA): TGTGCCAGCAGCTCCCCTCGAGGGGAACTGTACCAAGAGCCCCAGTACTTC.